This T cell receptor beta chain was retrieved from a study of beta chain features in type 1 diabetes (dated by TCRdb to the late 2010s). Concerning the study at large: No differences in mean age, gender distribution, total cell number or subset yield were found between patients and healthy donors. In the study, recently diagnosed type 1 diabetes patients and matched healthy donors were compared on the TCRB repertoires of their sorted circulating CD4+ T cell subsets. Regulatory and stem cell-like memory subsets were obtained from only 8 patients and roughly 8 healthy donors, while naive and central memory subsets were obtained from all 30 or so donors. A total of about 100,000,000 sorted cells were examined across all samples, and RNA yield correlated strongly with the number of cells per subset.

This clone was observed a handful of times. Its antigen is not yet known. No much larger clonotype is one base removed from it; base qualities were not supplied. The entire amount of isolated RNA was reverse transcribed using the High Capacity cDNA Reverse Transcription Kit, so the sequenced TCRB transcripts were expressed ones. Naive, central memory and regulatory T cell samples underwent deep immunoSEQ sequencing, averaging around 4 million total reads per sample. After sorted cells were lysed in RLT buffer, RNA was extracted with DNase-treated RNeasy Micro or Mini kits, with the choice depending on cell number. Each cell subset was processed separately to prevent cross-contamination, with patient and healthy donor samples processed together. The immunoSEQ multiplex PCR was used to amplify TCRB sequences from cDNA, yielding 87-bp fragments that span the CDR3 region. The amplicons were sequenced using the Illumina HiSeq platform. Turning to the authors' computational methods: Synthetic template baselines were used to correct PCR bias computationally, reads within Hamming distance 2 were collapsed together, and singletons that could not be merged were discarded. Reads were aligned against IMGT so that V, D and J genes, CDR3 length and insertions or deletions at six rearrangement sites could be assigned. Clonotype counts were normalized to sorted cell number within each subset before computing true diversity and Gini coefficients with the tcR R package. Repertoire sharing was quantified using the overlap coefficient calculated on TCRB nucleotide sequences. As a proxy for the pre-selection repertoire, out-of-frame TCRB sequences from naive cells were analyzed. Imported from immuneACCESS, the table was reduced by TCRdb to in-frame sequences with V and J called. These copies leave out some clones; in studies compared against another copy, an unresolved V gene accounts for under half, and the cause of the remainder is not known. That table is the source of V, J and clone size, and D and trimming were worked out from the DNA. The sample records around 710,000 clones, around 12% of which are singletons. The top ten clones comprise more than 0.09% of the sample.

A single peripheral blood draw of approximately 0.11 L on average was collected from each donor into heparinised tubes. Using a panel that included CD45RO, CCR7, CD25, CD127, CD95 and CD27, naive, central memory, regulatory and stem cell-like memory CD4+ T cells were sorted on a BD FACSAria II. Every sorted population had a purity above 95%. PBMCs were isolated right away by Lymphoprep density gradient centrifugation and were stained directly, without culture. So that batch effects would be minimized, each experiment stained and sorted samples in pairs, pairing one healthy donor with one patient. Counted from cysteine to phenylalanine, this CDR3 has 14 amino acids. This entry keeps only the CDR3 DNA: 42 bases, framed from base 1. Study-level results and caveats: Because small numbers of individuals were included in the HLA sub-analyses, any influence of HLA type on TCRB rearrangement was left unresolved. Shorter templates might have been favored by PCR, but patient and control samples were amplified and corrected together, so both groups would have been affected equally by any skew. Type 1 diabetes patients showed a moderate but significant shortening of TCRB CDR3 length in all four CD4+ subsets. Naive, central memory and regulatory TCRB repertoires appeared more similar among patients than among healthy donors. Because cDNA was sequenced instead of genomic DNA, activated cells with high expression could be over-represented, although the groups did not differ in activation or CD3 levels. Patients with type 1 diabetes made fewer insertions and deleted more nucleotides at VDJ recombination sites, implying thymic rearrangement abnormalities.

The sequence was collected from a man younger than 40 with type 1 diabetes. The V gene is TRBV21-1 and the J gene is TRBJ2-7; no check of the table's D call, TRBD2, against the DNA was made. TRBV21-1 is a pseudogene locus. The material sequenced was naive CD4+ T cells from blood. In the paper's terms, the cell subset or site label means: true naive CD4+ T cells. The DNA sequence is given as TGTGCCAGCAGCAAGGGGAGCCCTGCCTACGAGCAGTACTTC. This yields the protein CASSKGSPAYEQYF.